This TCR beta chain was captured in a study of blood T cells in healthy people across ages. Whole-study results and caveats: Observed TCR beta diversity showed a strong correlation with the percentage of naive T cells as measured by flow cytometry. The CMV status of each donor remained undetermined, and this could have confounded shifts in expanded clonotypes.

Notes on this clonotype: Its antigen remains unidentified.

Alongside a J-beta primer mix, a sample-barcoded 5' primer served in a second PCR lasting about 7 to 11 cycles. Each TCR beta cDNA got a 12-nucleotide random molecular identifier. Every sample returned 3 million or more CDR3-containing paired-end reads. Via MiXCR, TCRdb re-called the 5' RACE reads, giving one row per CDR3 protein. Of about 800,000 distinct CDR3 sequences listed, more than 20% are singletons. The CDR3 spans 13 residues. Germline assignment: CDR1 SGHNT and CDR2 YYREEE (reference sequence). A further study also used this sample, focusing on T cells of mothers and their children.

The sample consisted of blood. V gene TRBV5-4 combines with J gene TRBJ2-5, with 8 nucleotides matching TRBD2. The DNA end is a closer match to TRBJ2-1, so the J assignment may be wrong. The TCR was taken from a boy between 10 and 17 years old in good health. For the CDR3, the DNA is TGTGCCAGTAGCGGGACTAGTTTGAATGAGCAGTTCTTC. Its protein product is CASSGTSLNEQFF.